A single sample is the source of the 18 T cell receptor beta chains below, sequenced in a study of CD8 T cells in ankylosing spondylitis. TCRdb itself ran the 5' RACE reads through MiXCR, one entry per CDR3 protein. The sample has under 150,000 distinct CDR3 sequences, roughly an eighth seen once. The sample comprised blood, either unsorted or a sorted T cell fraction (not recorded which). These receptors originate from a female donor with ankylosing spondylitis or in good health (not recorded which).

Worth noting for this clonotype: Its ends do not fully match the called genes, so a read error is possible. V is TRBV7-3 and J is TRBJ2-3; D possibly corresponds to TRBD2 (6 bases). The CDR3 consists of 15 residues. From germline, CDR1 is SGHTA and CDR2 FQGTGA. CDR3 sequence reads: CASSGTGATTDMQYF. CDR3 DNA: TGTGCCAGCAGCGGGACGGGAGCCACCACAGATATGCAGTATTTT.

This clonotype was counted ten times or more. CDR3 residues: CASSFGRESHNEQFF. CDR3 bases: TGTGCCAGCAGTTTTGGGCGGGAGAGCCACAATGAGCAGTTCTTC. The J gene is TRBJ2-1, the V gene TRBV12-3 or TRBV12-4; 7 positions agree with TRBD2. V shed 3 bases and J 5 bases; nucleotides not matched to a gene: 7. CDR3 length: 15 amino acids.

This clonotype was detected ten times or more. V usage is TRBV29-1 and J usage is TRBJ2-5, with D possibly TRBD1 on 6 matching bases. The CDR3 is made up of 14 amino acids. V was cut by 4 bases and J by 5 bases, with 17 bases left in between. From germline, CDR1 is SQVTM and CDR2 ANQGSEA. CDR3 nucleotide sequence: TGCAGCGTTGCTTTGACAGGCGGTGGGGAGACCCAGTACTTC. Encoded protein: CSVALTGGGETQYF. Looking up the rest from reference TRBV29-1 and TRBJ2-5 gives the full variable domain: SAVISQKPSRDICQRGTSLTIQCQVDSQVTMMFWYRQQPGQSLTLIATANQGSEATYESGFVIDKFPISRPNLTFSTLTVSNMSPEDSSIYLCSVALTGGGETQYFGPGTRLLVL.

This clonotype was recorded at least ten times. V and J are TRBV20-1 and TRBJ2-7; TRBD2 is a possible D gene (6 bases). There are 13 residues in the CDR3. CDR1 is DFQATT and CDR2 is SNEGSKA in the germline V gene (reference sequence). Trimming left V 5 bases short and J 6 bases short, with 17 bases between. CDR3 residues: CSAHGGTALEQYF. The CDR3 nucleotides are TGCAGTGCTCACGGTGGGACTGCACTCGAGCAGTACTTC.

Note on this clonotype: The junction departs from germline at one end; a sequencing error may be responsible. The rearrangement links TRBV7-9 to TRBJ1-2; D unresolved. The CDR3 is 14 residues long. Germline loops: CDR1 SEHNR, CDR2 FQNEAQ (reference sequence). The CDR3 region has the DNA TGTGCCGGCAGCTTAGCCGCAGCCGCGTATGGCTACACCTTC. Protein: CAGSLAAAAYGYTF.

This clonotype came up a few times. The gene calls are TRBV12-3 or TRBV12-4 and TRBJ2-1; 8 bases match TRBD2. V shed 4 bases, J shed 7 bases, and the junction held 12 bases outside the gene matches. The CDR3 runs to 16 residues. CDR3 sequence: CASSYLGRADWNEQFF. CDR3 coding DNA: TGTGCCAGCAGTTACCTCGGGAGGGCCGATTGGAATGAGCAGTTCTTC.

The V call is TRBV5-1, the J call TRBJ2-7, with 7 bases lining up with TRBD1. CDR1 and CDR2 from the germline V gene are SGHRS and YFSETQ. This CDR3 is 14 amino acids long. Trimming at V came to 4 bases and at J to 7 bases, leaving 11 bases not matched to a gene. CDR3 bases: TGCGCCAGCAGCATCGACAGGGTTGGGGAAGAGCAGTACTTC. Translated, it gives CASSIDRVGEEQYF.

The gene calls are TRBV7-9 and TRBJ2-3; the D gene is possibly TRBD1 (5 bases). The V and J ends lost 4 bases and 4 bases respectively, with 21 bases between them. This CDR3 is 17 amino acids long. Germline lookup yields CDR1 SEHNR and CDR2 FQNEAQ (reference sequence). The CDR3, as DNA: TGTGCCAGCAGCTCCCCACACCAGGGTGTTTACGCAGATACGCAGTATTTT. Translation: CASSSPHQGVYADTQYF.

This clonotype has at least ten counts. An end of the junction differs from the germline gene, which may be a read error. The rearrangement joins TRBV7-7 to TRBJ2-3; 13 bases are shared with TRBD2. Looked up from germline, CDR1 is SSHAT and CDR2 is FNYEAQ (reference sequence). The CDR3 loop spans 16 amino acids. The CDR3 DNA follows: TGTGCTAGCAGCCCCCAGGGACTAGCGGGGACAGATACGCAGTATTTT. Residues: CASSPQGLAGTDTQYF.

This clonotype was recorded a few times. The chain combines TRBV3-1 with TRBJ2-5; the match to TRBD1 covers 7 bases. CDR1 and CDR2 from the germline V gene are LGHDT and YNNKEL (reference sequence). J gave up 2 bases and V 2 bases, and 8 bases lay outside the gene matches. The CDR3 spans 16 residues. The CDR3 region is CASSQHHLQGQETQYF. As DNA, the CDR3 is TGTGCCAGCAGCCAACATCATTTACAGGGGCAAGAGACCCAGTACTTC.

This clonotype was seen many times. The V gene is TRBV7-2, the J gene TRBJ2-3; D gene uncertain. Trimming pared 6 bases from V and 0 bases from J, leaving 7 bases between. This CDR3 region has 13 residues. Germline CDR1 is SGHTA and CDR2 is FQGNSA. CDR3 in DNA: TGTGCCAGCAGTATGACTAGCACAGATACGCAGTATTTT. This sequence encodes CASSMTSTDTQYF.

Points on this clonotype: Just one base apart from a much larger clone, this may be a read error. The chain recombines TRBV6-6 with TRBJ2-3, with 9 bases matching TRBD2. This CDR3 spans 13 amino acids. Germline CDR1 is MNHNY and CDR2 is SVGAGI (reference sequence). CDR3 loop: CGGGGAETDTQYF. The DNA for the CDR3 is TGCGGGGGCGGGGGGGCCGAAACAGATACGCAGTATTTT.

V usage is TRBV7-9 and J usage is TRBJ2-7, with D possibly being TRBD2 (5 bases). This CDR3 spans 13 amino acids. Trimming removed 1 base from V and 3 bases from J, with 7 bases in between. Germline V gene data show CDR1 as SEHNR and CDR2 as FQNEAQ (reference sequence). The CDR3 sequence: CASSLGGYYEQYF. Written as DNA, the CDR3 is TGTGCCAGCAGCTTAGGCGGGTACTACGAGCAGTACTTC.

This clonotype was seen a few times. The chain is built from TRBV20-1 and TRBJ2-5; D remains unclear. The V end was cut by 3 bases, the J end by 5 bases, with 13 bases between. This CDR3 region has 13 residues. CDR1 is DFQATT and CDR2 is SNEGSKA in the germline V gene (reference sequence). For the CDR3, the DNA is TGCAGTGCTAGTCCATACCATGGGGAGACCCAGTACTTC. Translated, it gives CSASPYHGETQYF.

This clonotype was observed many times. The chain recombines TRBV5-1 with TRBJ2-2; no definite D call. Per the germline V gene, CDR1 is SGHRS and CDR2 is YFSETQ. The CDR3 loop spans 14 amino acids. V was cut by 0 bases and J by 5 bases, with 8 bases left in between. The CDR3 DNA is TGCGCCAGCAGCTTGGCTCCGACGACCGGGGAGCTGTTTTTT. This translates into CASSLAPTTGELFF.

This clonotype has a count of ten or more. Here the CDR3 DNA reads TGTGCCAGCAGCTTAAACAATTCTCCAGTGGAGACCCAGTACTTC. It codes for CASSLNNSPVETQYF. The chain carries TRBV7-8 and TRBJ2-5; D unclear. The V gene lost 2 bases and the J gene lost 5 bases, with 15 bases spanning the gap. The CDR3 consists of 15 residues. Germline CDR1 and CDR2: SGHVS and FQNEAQ.

Only a few counts were recorded for this clonotype. The V call is TRBV11-2, the J call TRBJ2-1, with D perhaps assigned TRBD1 or TRBD2 (5 bases each). CDR1 is SGHAT and CDR2 is FQNNGV in the germline V gene. CDR3 length: 15 residues. Trimming removed 5 bases at V and 3 bases at J, with 14 bases between. The CDR3 DNA is TGTGCCAGCAGCCCCCGGGGCAGACGCTACAATGAGCAGTTCTTC. This gives the protein CASSPRGRRYNEQFF.

V gene TRBV12-3 or TRBV12-4 combines with J gene TRBJ1-1; a weak D match, TRBD1 (6 bases). With 3 bases removed from V and 6 bases from J, the gap between germline ends came to 20 bases. The CDR3 length is 16 residues. This CDR3 reads CASSLGPRGGRSEAFF. CDR3 DNA: TGTGCCAGCAGTTTGGGCCCGAGGGGGGGTAGATCTGAAGCTTTCTTT.